A single sample is the source of the 32 T cell receptor beta chains below, sequenced in a study of T-cell reconstitution after alpha-beta-depleted transplantation in children. The authors prepared the TCRbeta library with unique molecular identifiers. In TCRdb, the PCR reads were re-called with MiXCR into one record per CDR3 protein. The data hold about 540,000 distinct CDR3 sequences, with around 19% observed a single time. This specimen consisted of PBMCs from the stem cell graft donor, obtained from the stem cell graft. The receptors stem from a human donor who donated a stem cell graft to a child with acute lymphoblastic leukemia.

This clonotype was seen a handful of times. The chain carries TRBV4-1 and TRBJ1-5; 7 bases fit TRBD1. Germline V gene sequence: CDR1 MGHRA, CDR2 YSYEKL. The CDR3 has 17 amino acids. The ends lost 3 bases at V and 0 bases at J; junction bases unmatched: 8. The CDR3 spells CASSHSPGQSSNQPQHF. The CDR3 coding sequence is TGCGCCAGCAGCCATTCACCGGGACAGAGTAGCAATCAGCCCCAGCATTTT.

This clonotype showed up just a few times. The V gene is TRBV12-3 or TRBV12-4, the J gene TRBJ2-5, with D maybe TRBD1 (6 bases). This CDR3 spans 14 amino acids. The V gene lost 5 bases and the J gene lost 1 base, with 11 bases spanning the gap. CDR3 region: CASSASRGQETQYF. The CDR3 bases are TGTGCCAGCAGTGCTTCCAGGGGCCAAGAGACCCAGTACTTC.

The J gene is TRBJ2-1, the V gene TRBV6-2 or TRBV6-3, with TRBD2 matching 8 bases. Per the germline V gene, CDR1 is MNHEY and CDR2 is SVGEGT. The V and J ends lost 3 bases and 9 bases, in that order; junction bases with no gene match: 10. The CDR3 is made up of 15 amino acids. The CDR3 is CASSYMGLVAPEQFF. CDR3 nucleotide sequence: TGTGCCAGCAGTTATATGGGACTAGTCGCTCCTGAGCAGTTCTTC.

This clonotype showed up just a few times. V is TRBV29-1 and J is TRBJ2-7; D may correspond to TRBD1 or TRBD2 (5 bases each). This CDR3 has 16 residues. V was clipped by 4 bases and J by 6 bases, with 25 bases between them. The germline gives CDR1 SQVTM, CDR2 ANQGSEA. CDR3 DNA: TGCAGCGTTGGGGACGCCGGAGCTAGTGTCCCCTTCGAGCAGTACTTC. This encodes CSVGDAGASVPFEQYF.

This clonotype has a count of ten or more. The J gene is TRBJ1-2, the V gene TRBV5-1; D unresolved. The CDR3 consists of 15 residues. The ends were cut back, 0 bases at V and 6 bases at J, with 15 bases in the middle. Germline lookup yields CDR1 SGHRS and CDR2 YFSETQ. DNA for the CDR3: TGCGCCAGCAGCTTGGACGCGGCGGTGAGCGATGGCTACACCTTC. Protein product: CASSLDAAVSDGYTF.

This chain uses TRBV7-8 with TRBJ2-4; 7 bases are a match to TRBD1. The CDR3 extends over 18 amino acids. Germline loops: CDR1 SGHVS, CDR2 FQNEAQ. V was clipped by 4 bases and J by 1 base; unmatched bases: 13. The CDR3 loop reads CASSSGGVDPSAKNIQYF. For the CDR3, the DNA is TGTGCCAGCAGCTCAGGGGGAGTAGACCCGTCGGCCAAAAACATTCAGTACTTC. Using reference TRBV7-8 and TRBJ2-4 for the parts outside the CDR3, the full variable domain is GAGVSQSPRYKVAKRGQDVALRCDPISGHVSLFWYQQALGQGPEFLTYFQNEAQLDKSGLPSDRFFAERPEGSVSTLKIQRTQQEDSAVYLCASSSGGVDPSAKNIQYFGAGTRLSVL.

CDR3 nucleotides: TGTGCCAGTAGCCCCTACAGTACCGGGGAGCTGTTTTTT. It specifies CASSPYSTGELFF. The chain is built from TRBV19 and TRBJ2-2; D unresolved. Germline CDR1 and CDR2: LNHDA and SQIVND (reference sequence). The ends were cut back, 6 bases at V and 5 bases at J, with 10 bases in the middle. There are 13 residues in the CDR3. The entire variable domain, with the rest obtained from reference TRBV19 and TRBJ2-2, is as follows: DGGITQSPKYLFRKEGQNVTLSCEQNLNHDAMYWYRQDPGQGLRLIYYSQIVNDFQKGDIAEGYSVSREKKESFPLTVTSAQKNPTAFYLCASSPYSTGELFFGEGSRLTVL.

The rearrangement links TRBV9 to TRBJ2-1; no definite D call. The germline V gene has CDR1 SGDLS and CDR2 YYNGEE. V lost 1 base to trimming and J lost 2 bases, with 13 bases between them. This CDR3 has 16 residues. DNA of the CDR3: TGTGCCAGCAGCGTATCGCCCAGCGAGACCTACAATGAGCAGTTCTTC. Its protein is CASSVSPSETYNEQFF.

This clonotype has only a few counts. The junction and the germline gene differ at one end; a read error may be behind it. For the CDR3, the DNA is TGTGCCAGCTCGCCACAGGCGATACAGCCCCAGCATTTT. It specifies CASSPQAIQPQHF. This sequence joins TRBV18 and TRBJ1-5; TRBD1 might be the D (5 bases). CDR3 length: 13 amino acids. CDR1 and CDR2 from the germline V gene are KGHSH and LQKENI.

The chain couples TRBV12-3 or TRBV12-4 to TRBJ2-1; 9 bases fit TRBD1. J lost 6 bases, V lost 3 bases, and 3 bases had no gene match. CDR3 length: 14 residues. The CDR3 DNA is TGTGCCAGCAGTTTGCCGGGACAGGGCAATGAGCAGTTCTTC. It codes for CASSLPGQGNEQFF.

V usage is TRBV11-2 and J usage is TRBJ2-3; D gene unclear. Trimming left V 0 bases short and J 6 bases short, with 10 bases between. From germline, CDR1 is SGHAT and CDR2 FQNNGV. The CDR3 has 14 amino acids. As DNA, the CDR3 is TGTGCCAGCAGCTTAGAATCCGTGGGGGATACGCAGTATTTT. This sequence encodes CASSLESVGDTQYF.

V and J are TRBV5-1 and TRBJ2-5; D is uncertain. Trimming pared 4 bases from V and 10 bases from J, leaving 14 bases between. CDR1 is SGHRS and CDR2 is YFSETQ in the germline V gene. The CDR3 totals 12 residues. CDR3 residues: CASSPSGWDQYF. CDR3 DNA: TGCGCCAGCAGCCCATCCGGGTGGGACCAGTACTTC.

This clonotype has more than one count but fewer than ten. This chain uses TRBV5-1 with TRBJ2-7, with D possibly matching TRBD1 (6 bases). Trimming shortened V by 0 bases and J by 1 base, and 11 bases separated the two germline ends. The CDR3 totals 15 residues. Germline loops: CDR1 SGHRS, CDR2 YFSETQ. The CDR3 is CASSLEGRGSYEQYF. In DNA, the CDR3 is TGCGCCAGCAGCTTGGAGGGCAGGGGTTCCTACGAGCAGTACTTC. The variable domain in full, with the rest retrieved from reference TRBV5-1 and TRBJ2-7, is KAGVTQTPRYLIKTRGQQVTLSCSPISGHRSVSWYQQTPGQGLQFLFEYFSETQRNKGNFPGRFSGRQFSNSRSEMNVSTLELGDSALYLCASSLEGRGSYEQYFGPGTRLTVT.

The CDR3: CSVPAGGIGETQYF. Written as DNA, the CDR3 is TGCAGCGTTCCAGCGGGAGGCATTGGGGAGACCCAGTACTTC. This sequence joins TRBV29-1 and TRBJ2-5, with 9 bases matching TRBD2. Germline assignment: CDR1 SQVTM and CDR2 ANQGSEA. The V segment lost 5 bases and the J segment 5 bases; nucleotides outside the gene matches: 9. This CDR3 comprises 14 residues.

In this sample, this clonotype turned up a few times. V gene TRBV15 combines with J gene TRBJ1-6, with 9 bases fitting TRBD1. J was trimmed by 6 bases and V by 6 bases; bases with no gene match: 9. The CDR3 loop spans 16 amino acids. The germline V gene encodes CDR1 LNHNV and CDR2 YYDKDF (reference sequence). The CDR3 loop reads CATSGTGIGFNSPLHF. CDR3 coding DNA: TGTGCCACCAGTGGGACAGGGATCGGCTTTAATTCACCCCTCCACTTT.

The rearrangement uses TRBV5-1 and TRBJ2-6, with D maybe TRBD2 (6 bases). Germline-derived CDR1 and CDR2 are SGHRS and YFSETQ. The CDR3 contains 14 residues. Trimming stripped 9 bases from V and 1 base from J, with 11 bases between. CDR3 amino acids: CATRSGSGANVLTF. The CDR3 nucleotides read TGCGCCACCAGAAGCGGGTCTGGGGCCAACGTCCTGACTTTC.

The chain employs TRBV18 and TRBJ2-7; 8 bases are a match to TRBD2. The trim removed 4 bases at V and 5 bases at J, leaving 13 bases unmatched. Germline CDR1 is KGHSH and CDR2 is LQKENI. The CDR3 runs to 16 residues. Here the CDR3 reads CASSRLSGSPSHEQYF. For the CDR3, the DNA is TGTGCCAGCTCACGTTTAAGCGGGAGCCCATCACACGAGCAGTACTTC.

The chain combines TRBV2 with TRBJ2-5; no clear D. The CDR3 totals 14 residues. V shed 3 bases and J shed 3 bases, with 11 bases lying between them. Germline assignment: CDR1 SNHLY and CDR2 FYNNEI. CDR3 nucleotides: TGTGCCAGCAGTGATCGCCGATTAGAAGAGACCCAGTACTTC. It specifies CASSDRRLEETQYF.

The CDR3 DNA is TGTGCCAGCCTCACCGCGGTGGGGGCTGAGCAGTTCTTC. Translation gives CASLTAVGAEQFF. The rearrangement joins TRBV6-1 to TRBJ2-1; possibly TRBD1 for D (6 bases). V was trimmed by 8 bases and J by 9 bases, leaving 17 bases between them. The CDR3 runs 13 residues. Per the germline V gene, CDR1 is MNHNS and CDR2 is SASEGT.

A few counts support this clonotype. V is TRBV20-1 and J is TRBJ2-7, with 8 nucleotides matching TRBD2. CDR1 DFQATT and CDR2 SNEGSKA come from the germline V gene (reference sequence). The CDR3 runs to 14 residues. J gave up 5 bases and V 1 base, and 7 bases lay outside the gene matches. CDR3 sequence reads: CSARVLAGIHEQYF. The CDR3 nucleotides are TGCAGTGCTAGAGTGTTAGCGGGAATCCACGAGCAGTACTTC.

This clonotype was picked up a small number of times. This chain uses TRBV7-3 with TRBJ2-5, with D maybe TRBD2 (6 bases). V was trimmed by 0 bases and J by 1 base, leaving 9 bases between them. Germline loops: CDR1 SGHTA, CDR2 FQGTGA. This CDR3 spans 15 amino acids. CDR3 in amino acids: CASSLTTGLQETQYF. The CDR3 DNA is TGTGCCAGCAGCTTAACGACGGGACTCCAAGAGACCCAGTACTTC.

Only a few counts were recorded for this clonotype. This chain joins TRBV25-1 and TRBJ2-4, with TRBD1 identical over 7 bases. The J segment lost 3 bases and the V segment lost 2 bases, leaving 4 bases of the junction unmatched. CDR3 length: 15 amino acids. CDR1 and CDR2 (germline): MGHDK, SYGVNS. The CDR3 reads CASSEEQGFKNIQYF. CDR3 sequence (DNA): TGTGCCAGCAGTGAAGAACAGGGGTTCAAAAACATTCAGTACTTC.

This clonotype came up a few times. The rearrangement links TRBV6-4 to TRBJ1-5; no firm D call. There are 14 residues in the CDR3. CDR1 MRHNA and CDR2 SNTAGT come from the germline V gene. Between the trimmed V and J ends, which lost 7 bases and 3 bases, there was a span of 13 bases. The CDR3 loop is CASTTRSNNQPQHF. The CDR3 bases are TGTGCCAGCACGACAAGGTCCAACAATCAGCCCCAGCATTTT.

The chain has TRBV5-6 and TRBJ2-1; TRBD2 matches 7 bases. The CDR3 runs to 18 residues. V lost 4 bases, J lost 9 bases, and 22 bases stayed unmatched. Germline lookup yields CDR1 SGHDT and CDR2 YYEEEE. Written as DNA, the CDR3 is TGTGCCAGCAGCGTCACCGGGACTACCCAAACAAGTGTCGGTGAGCAGTTCTTC. Amino acids: CASSVTGTTQTSVGEQFF. Full variable domain (missing parts from reference TRBV5-6 and TRBJ2-1): DAGVTQSPTHLIKTRGQQVTLRCSPKSGHDTVSWYQQALGQGPQFIFQYYEEEERQRGNFPDRFSGHQFPNYSSELNVNALLLGDSALYLCASSVTGTTQTSVGEQFFGPGTRLTVL.

The gene calls are TRBV30 and TRBJ1-5; TRBD1 matches 8 bases. J gave up 6 bases and V 0 bases, and 1 base lay outside the gene matches. The CDR3 totals 13 residues. CDR1 is GTSNPN and CDR2 is SVGIG in the germline V gene (reference sequence). DNA of the CDR3: TGTGCCTGGAGTGTACAGGGGGGTCAGCCCCAGCATTTT. It is translated as CAWSVQGGQPQHF.

This clonotype was observed a handful of times. V usage is TRBV5-1 and J usage is TRBJ1-2, with a weak D call TRBD1 (6 bases). The CDR3 spans 12 residues. Germline V gene sequence: CDR1 SGHRS, CDR2 YFSETQ. Trimming shortened V by 8 bases and J by 7 bases, and 15 bases separated the two germline ends. The CDR3 DNA reads as TGCGCCAGTACAGGGATTCTGGGTGGCTACACCTTC. Translation gives CASTGILGGYTF. Looking up the rest from reference TRBV5-1 and TRBJ1-2 gives the full variable domain: KAGVTQTPRYLIKTRGQQVTLSCSPISGHRSVSWYQQTPGQGLQFLFEYFSETQRNKGNFPGRFSGRQFSNSRSEMNVSTLELGDSALYLCASTGILGGYTFGSGTRLTVV.

The V gene is TRBV12-3 or TRBV12-4, the J gene TRBJ2-7; TRBD2 aligns across 7 bases. The CDR3 loop spans 14 amino acids. The trim removed 0 bases at V and 7 bases at J, leaving 6 bases unmatched. The CDR3 here is CASSLAGGPREQYF. The CDR3 DNA sequence: TGTGCCAGCAGTTTAGCGGGAGGGCCAAGAGAGCAGTACTTC.

This clonotype turned up a few times. The CDR3 spells CASSQATATNEKLFF. Written as DNA, the CDR3 is TGTGCCAGCAGCCAGGCGACAGCAACTAATGAAAAACTGTTTTTT. V usage is TRBV3-1 and J usage is TRBJ1-4; possibly TRBD1 for D (5 bases). This CDR3 is built from 15 residues. Germline CDR1 is LGHDT and CDR2 is YNNKEL (reference sequence). V was pared by 3 bases and J by 0 bases, with 8 bases between.

In its sample, this clonotype was seen a few times. This chain connects TRBV27 to TRBJ2-1, with D unresolved. Germline CDR1 reads MNHEY; CDR2 reads SMNVEV (reference sequence). This CDR3 region has 14 residues. Trimming pared 2 bases from V and 0 bases from J, leaving 5 bases between. The CDR3 coding sequence is TGTGCCAGCAGTTTACGGCCCTCCTACAATGAGCAGTTCTTC. It translates to CASSLRPSYNEQFF.

V usage is TRBV5-1 and J usage is TRBJ2-7, with unresolved D. The germline V and J ends were trimmed by 2 bases and 0 bases, with 9 bases remaining between them. The CDR3 has 14 amino acids. Germline CDR1 SGHRS, CDR2 YFSETQ. The CDR3 sequence is CASSFPTPSYEQYF. The CDR3 DNA sequence: TGCGCCAGCAGCTTCCCGACACCCTCCTACGAGCAGTACTTC.

V is TRBV19 and J is TRBJ1-4; a weak D match, TRBD1 (5 bases). Germline V gene sequence: CDR1 LNHDA, CDR2 SQIVND (reference sequence). Trimming took off 4 bases at V and 7 bases at J, with 10 bases between the two ends. The CDR3 spans 13 residues. The CDR3 sequence: CASSSWGGEKLFF. DNA of the CDR3: TGTGCCAGTAGTAGCTGGGGCGGTGAAAAACTGTTTTTT.

There are a few counts of this clonotype. The chain has TRBV20-1 and TRBJ2-1; 7 bases are a match to TRBD2. The CDR3 totals 15 residues. V trimming: 0 bases; J trimming: 2 bases; junction bases outside the gene matches: 4. Germline V gene sequence: CDR1 DFQATT, CDR2 SNEGSKA (reference sequence). This chain's CDR3 is CSARDMAGAYNEQFF. CDR3 bases: TGCAGTGCTAGAGATATGGCGGGAGCCTACAATGAGCAGTTCTTC.